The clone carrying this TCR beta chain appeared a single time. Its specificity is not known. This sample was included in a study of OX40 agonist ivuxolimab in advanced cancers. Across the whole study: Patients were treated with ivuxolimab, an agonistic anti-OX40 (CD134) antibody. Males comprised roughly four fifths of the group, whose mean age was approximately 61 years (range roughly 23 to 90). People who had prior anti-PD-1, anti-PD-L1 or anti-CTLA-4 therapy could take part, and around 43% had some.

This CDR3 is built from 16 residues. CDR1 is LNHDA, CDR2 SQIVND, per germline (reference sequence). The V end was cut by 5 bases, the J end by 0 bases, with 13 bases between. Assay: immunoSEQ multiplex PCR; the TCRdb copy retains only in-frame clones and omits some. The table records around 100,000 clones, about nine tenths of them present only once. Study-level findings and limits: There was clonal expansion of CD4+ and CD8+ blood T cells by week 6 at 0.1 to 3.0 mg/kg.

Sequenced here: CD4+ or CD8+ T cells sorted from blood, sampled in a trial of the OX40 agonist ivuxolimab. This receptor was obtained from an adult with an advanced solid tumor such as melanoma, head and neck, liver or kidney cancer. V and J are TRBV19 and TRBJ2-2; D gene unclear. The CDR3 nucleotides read TGTGCCAGTAGTTCTAGTTCCCGTTCGAACACCGGGGAGCTGTTTTTT. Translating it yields CASSSSSRSNTGELFF.